The rows below give T cell receptor beta chains drawn from one sample of a study of T cell responses to AZD1222 COVID-19 vaccine. Sequencing used immunoSEQ multiplex PCR; TCRdb keeps in-frame clones, though not all of them. The sample includes about 49,000 clones, around 85% of them seen just once. The specimen comprised peripheral blood, sampled on day 0 of MenACWY control vaccination. These TCRs come from an adult in good health. Both conserved end residues are part of each CDR3. Each record gives: clone size, V gene, J gene, D gene, CDR3 DNA, CDR3 protein. D genes are given only for firm matches. Clone size is stated in some rows and not others, as once, few, many or a class when expanded.

>.|TRBV10-2|TRBJ1-5|.
TGCGCCAGCTCTCAAGTAGGAGGTTATAGCAATCAGCCCCAGCATTTT
CASSQVGGYSNQPQHF
>.|TRBV18|TRBJ1-6|.
TGTGCCAGCTCACCCGGACCTGGGGGTAATTCACCCCTCCACTTT
CASSPGPGGNSPLHF
>.|TRBV5-6|TRBJ1-6|.
TGTGCCAGCAGACCAGGCCATACTCCGAGTTCACCCCTCCACTTT
CASRPGHTPSSPLHF
>.|TRBV6-1|TRBJ2-5|TRBD1
TGTGCCAGCAGTGGAGGCGGACAGGGAAGTAGGGAGACCCAGTACTTC
CASSGGGQGSRETQYF
>.|TRBV6-6|TRBJ2-3|TRBD2
TGTGCCAGCAGTCGAGCGGGAGGGCCCTCGAGCACAGATACGCAGTATTTT
CASSRAGGPSSTDTQYF
>.|TRBV2|TRBJ2-2|.
.
CASILGLSANTGELFF
>few|TRBV28|TRBJ1-5|TRBD1
TGTGCCAGCAGCTGGACAGGGGGTTTGGGGCAGCCCCAGCATTTT
CASSWTGGLGQPQHF
>.|TRBV30|TRBJ1-1|.
TGTGCCTGGAGTGGTCATAAGTGGGAAGTTAGGGAAGCTTTCTTT
CAWSGHKWEVREAFF
>.|TRBV6-5|TRBJ1-2|TRBD1
TGTGCCAGCACCCCATCGGGACAGGGGAACTATGGCTACACCTTC
CASTPSGQGNYGYTF
>.|TRBV4-1|TRBJ1-6|.
TGCGCCAGCAGCCAAGATCGGAGCTCCTATAATTCACCCCTCCACTTT
CASSQDRSSYNSPLHF
>.|TRBV6-6|TRBJ1-1|.
TGTGCCAGCAGTGAGGGGGACGGATGGGACCCTGAAGCTTTCTTT
CASSEGDGWDPEAFF
>.|TRBV5-1|TRBJ2-3|TRBD1
TGCGCCAGCAGCTTGCGGACAGGGGGCGCAAATCGGAGAATGGATACGCAGTATTTT
CASSLRTGGANRRMDTQYF
>.|TRBV6-5|TRBJ2-1|.
TGTGCCAGCAGTAAGGGGGAGGCCTACAATGAGCAGTTCTTC
CASSKGEAYNEQFF
>few|TRBV6-5|TRBJ2-1|.
TGTGCCAGCAGTTACTCATGGCACAGCAATGAGCAGTTCTTC
CASSYSWHSNEQFF
>.|TRBV29-1|TRBJ1-5|TRBD1
TGCAGCGTGCGGGACAGAGGCAATCAGCCCCAGCATTTT
CSVRDRGNQPQHF
>.|TRBV5-1|TRBJ1-1|.
TGCGCCAGCAGCTTGGTGGGCAGCCCTGAAGCTTTCTTT
CASSLVGSPEAFF
>few|TRBV12-5|TRBJ2-7|.
TGTGCTAGTGGTTTGCGGCAGGCTGGGCTCGAGCAGTACTTC
CASGLRQAGLEQYF
>.|TRBV9|TRBJ2-2|.
TGTGCCAGCAGCGTAACCCCGGGGGGCGGGAACACCGGGGAGCTGTTTTTT
CASSVTPGGGNTGELFF
>once|TRBV27|TRBJ2-2|TRBD2
TGTGCCAGCAGTTTTACTAGCGGGAGCACCGGGGAGCTGTTTTTT
CASSFTSGSTGELFF
>.|TRBV7-9|TRBJ1-1|TRBD1
TGTGCCAGCAGCTTAACGGAGACAGGGGTGGCTGAAGCTTTCTTT
CASSLTETGVAEAFF
>.|TRBV28|TRBJ1-4|TRBD1
TGTGCCACCGGGACAGGGGGAGAAAAACTGTTTTTT
CATGTGGEKLFF
>.|TRBV3-1/TRBV3-2|TRBJ1-5|.
TGTGCCAGCAGCCAAGAAGCGGGGGGCAATCAGCCCCAGCATTTT
CASSQEAGGNQPQHF
>.|TRBV10-2|TRBJ1-5|.
TGCGCCAGCAGCCCTTCGAAACAGGGCAATCAGCCCCAGCATTTT
CASSPSKQGNQPQHF
>.|TRBV28|TRBJ1-2|.
TGTGCCAGCAGTTTCCCGCGGGAACCTCACTATGGCTACACCTTC
CASSFPREPHYGYTF
>.|TRBV28|TRBJ2-2|.
TGTGCCAGCAGTGACGGGGGCGCGGGAACCGGGGAGCTGTTTTTT
CASSDGGAGTGELFF
>.|TRBV3-1/TRBV3-2|TRBJ1-4|.
TGTGCCAGCAGCCAAGATCCGGTGGGCGGTGGATCGGAAAAACTGTTTTTT
CASSQDPVGGGSEKLFF
>.|TRBV12-5|TRBJ2-5|TRBD1
TGTGCTAGTGGTTTGGACAGGGGAGAGACCCAGTACTTC
CASGLDRGETQYF
>few|TRBV19|TRBJ1-1|.
TGTGCCAGTATGAGGCAGAACACTGAAGCTTTCTTT
CASMRQNTEAFF
>.|TRBV5-1|TRBJ1-5|.
TGCGCCAGCAGCTTGGACGGTCATCAGCCCCAGCATTTT
CASSLDGHQPQHF
>.|TRBV15|TRBJ2-1|.
TGTGCCACCAGCAGAGATAGTTCAGGGGCCAATGAGCAGTTCTTC
CATSRDSSGANEQFF
>many|TRBV11-1|TRBJ2-7|.
TGTGCCAGCAGCTCACAGGGCTTGGGGACATACGAGCAGTACTTC
CASSSQGLGTYEQYF
>.|TRBV28|TRBJ1-6|.
TGTGCCAGCAGTCCCGCCCGGGACGGACATAATTCACCCCTCCACTTT
CASSPARDGHNSPLHF
>.|TRBV30|TRBJ1-3|.
TGTGCCTGGAGTGGTTCCGGAAGTGGAAACACCATATATTTT
CAWSGSGSGNTIYF
>.|TRBV14|TRBJ2-4|.
TGTGCCAGCAGCCACCACAGAGACCTAGCCAAAAACATTCAGTACTTC
CASSHHRDLAKNIQYF
>.|TRBV12-3/TRBV12-4|TRBJ2-5|.
TGTGCCAGCAGTTTTTACCAAGAGACCCAGTACTTC
CASSFYQETQYF
>.|TRBV2|TRBJ1-1|.
TGTGCCAGCAGACGAGACAGCGCCACTGAAGCTTTCTTT
CASRRDSATEAFF
>.|TRBV6-5|TRBJ1-2|TRBD1
TGTGCCAGCAGTCTCGCCGGGACAGGGAACGGCTACACCTTC
CASSLAGTGNGYTF
>.|TRBV6-2/TRBV6-3|TRBJ2-7|TRBD2
TGTGCCAGCAGTACAATTACTAGCGGGAGCAAGTACGAGCAGTACTTC
CASSTITSGSKYEQYF
>.|TRBV18|TRBJ1-6|TRBD1
TGTGCCAGCTCACGGGACAGGGAGGCCCCTTCACCCCTCCACTTT
CASSRDREAPSPLHF
>.|TRBV5-1|TRBJ1-2|.
TGCGCCAGCAGCCAGGACGTCTATGGCTACACCTTC
CASSQDVYGYTF
>.|TRBV19|TRBJ1-5|.
TGTGCCAGTAACGGGGGTTATAGCAATCAGCCCCAGCATTTT
CASNGGYSNQPQHF
>.|TRBV21-1|TRBJ2-5|.
TGTGCCAGCAGCACAAGACAGGGGTCCCAAGAGACCCAGTACTTC
CASSTRQGSQETQYF
>.|TRBV9|TRBJ1-2|.
TGTGCCAGCAGCCGCCCGGGGGGGGGCTACGGTCACACCTTC
CASSRPGGGYGHTF
>.|TRBV29-1|TRBJ1-1|.
TGCAGCGTTGTTAGATCAGACATGAACACTGAAGCTTTCTTT
CSVVRSDMNTEAFF
>.|TRBV4-1|TRBJ2-5|.
TGCGCCAGCAGCCAAGACTTGACCCGGGGGGCCCCGGAGACCCAGTACTTC
CASSQDLTRGAPETQYF
>.|TRBV6-6|TRBJ2-7|.
TGTGCCAGCAGTTACTCGAGCTCCTACGAGCAGTACTTC
CASSYSSSYEQYF
>.|TRBV19|TRBJ2-5|TRBD1
TGTGCCAGTAGTCCCCAGGACAGGGGATGGGAGACCCAGTACTTC
CASSPQDRGWETQYF